This T cell receptor beta chain was sequenced during a study of cytomegalovirus exposure and HLA in healthy donors. The germline gives CDR1 MDHEN, CDR2 SYDVKM. Between the trimmed V and J ends, which lost 6 bases and 3 bases, there was a span of 15 bases. This CDR3 contains 15 residues. Both 60 Vbeta primers and 13 Jbeta primers went into the PCR. Profiled with immunoSEQ multiplex PCR; TCRdb holds only in-frame clones, not every one. In all, the sample yields roughly 100,000 clones. The receptor was derived from a man aged 35 to 55 in good health and CMV-seronegative. The J gene is TRBJ1-5, the V gene TRBV28; D is possibly TRBD1 (6 bases). The sequenced sample was PBMCs. CDR3 DNA: TGTGCCAGCAGCTCCTTGACAGGATTCAATCAGCCCCAGCATTTT. Encoded protein: CASSSLTGFNQPQHF.